This is a list of T cell receptor beta chains from one sample in a study of blood T cell repertoires in COVID-19. Here immunoSEQ multiplex PCR was the method, and the copy in TCRdb shows in-frame clones only, minus some. Of 45,000 or so clones detected, roughly four fifths appear once; the ten largest clones hold more than 13%. Sequencing was done on a sample of peripheral blood. The origin of the receptors is a human donor in a cohort sampled during active COVID-19. CDR3s include the opening cysteine and the closing phenylalanine or tryptophan. Each record gives: J gene, D gene, clone size, V gene, CDR3 protein, CDR3 DNA. The D gene is left open where the match is weak. Part of the rows lack a size; the others show once, few, many or a class for expanded clones.

j_call: TRBJ2-5; d_call: -; clone_size: -; v_call: TRBV29-1; cdr3_aa: CSAGGLRETQYF; cdr3_nt: TGCAGCGCCGGAGGACTCAGGGAGACCCAGTACTTC
j_call: TRBJ2-5; d_call: -; clone_size: once; v_call: TRBV5-1; cdr3_aa: CASSLSPEYQETQYF; cdr3_nt: TGCGCCAGCAGCTTGAGTCCGGAGTACCAAGAGACCCAGTACTTC
j_call: TRBJ2-2; d_call: TRBD2; clone_size: -; v_call: TRBV2; cdr3_aa: CASRPRLAGNTGELFF; cdr3_nt: TGTGCCAGCAGGCCCCGACTAGCGGGAAATACCGGGGAGCTGTTTTTT
j_call: TRBJ2-5; d_call: -; clone_size: -; v_call: TRBV19; cdr3_aa: CASRLRQGSETQYF; cdr3_nt: TGTGCCAGTAGATTAAGGCAGGGGTCAGAGACCCAGTACTTC
j_call: TRBJ2-1; d_call: TRBD2; clone_size: -; v_call: TRBV6-4; cdr3_aa: CASSFTGTSGRWGSYNEQFF; cdr3_nt: TGTGCCAGCAGTTTTACCGGGACTAGCGGGAGATGGGGCTCCTACAATGAGCAGTTCTTC
j_call: TRBJ2-3; d_call: TRBD2; clone_size: -; v_call: TRBV11-3; cdr3_aa: CASSTSTSGSTDTQYF; cdr3_nt: TGTGCCAGCAGCACTTCGACTAGCGGCAGCACAGATACGCAGTATTTT
j_call: TRBJ2-3; d_call: -; clone_size: -; v_call: TRBV5-1; cdr3_aa: CASSSPRPRSTDTQYF; cdr3_nt: TGCGCCAGCAGCTCGCCACGGCCTAGGAGCACAGATACGCAGTATTTT
j_call: TRBJ2-1; d_call: TRBD1; clone_size: -; v_call: TRBV18; cdr3_aa: CASSLSGTGYNEQFF; cdr3_nt: TGTGCCAGCTCACTCTCCGGGACAGGGTACAATGAGCAGTTCTTC
j_call: TRBJ2-7; d_call: TRBD2; clone_size: -; v_call: TRBV6-5; cdr3_aa: CASSYGLAGLYEQYF; cdr3_nt: TGTGCCAGCAGTTACGGGCTAGCGGGACTCTACGAGCAGTACTTC
j_call: TRBJ2-3; d_call: TRBD2; clone_size: -; v_call: TRBV9; cdr3_aa: CASSAGTSGRTDTQYF; cdr3_nt: TGTGCCAGCAGCGCCGGGACTAGCGGGAGAACAGATACGCAGTATTTT
j_call: TRBJ2-7; d_call: -; clone_size: once; v_call: TRBV5-6; cdr3_aa: CASSLGGAAGEQYF; cdr3_nt: TGTGCCAGCAGCTTGGGTGGGGCGGCGGGGGAGCAGTACTTC
j_call: TRBJ2-7; d_call: -; clone_size: -; v_call: TRBV19; cdr3_aa: CASSIGQLYTTRQYF; cdr3_nt: TGTGCCAGTAGTATTGGACAGCTCTATACTACGAGGCAGTACTTC
j_call: TRBJ2-1; d_call: TRBD1; clone_size: -; v_call: TRBV7-2; cdr3_aa: CASSRRGTGGNEQFF; cdr3_nt: TGTGCCAGCAGCCGGAGAGGGACAGGGGGCAATGAGCAGTTCTTC
j_call: TRBJ2-5; d_call: TRBD2; clone_size: -; v_call: TRBV9; cdr3_aa: CASSVGGLAGETQYF; cdr3_nt: TGTGCCAGCAGCGTAGGGGGACTAGCGGGAGAGACCCAGTACTTC
j_call: TRBJ1-4; d_call: TRBD1; clone_size: -; v_call: TRBV28; cdr3_aa: CASSFTGARIEKLFF; cdr3_nt: TGTGCCAGCAGTTTTACAGGGGCGCGGATTGAAAAACTGTTTTTT
j_call: TRBJ2-7; d_call: TRBD2; clone_size: -; v_call: TRBV5-5; cdr3_aa: CASLAGAHSYEQYF; cdr3_nt: TGTGCCAGCCTAGCGGGAGCTCACTCCTACGAGCAGTACTTC
j_call: TRBJ2-1; d_call: TRBD2; clone_size: -; v_call: TRBV4-2; cdr3_aa: CASSRQASGVGEQFF; cdr3_nt: TGTGCCAGCAGCCGGCAGGCTAGCGGAGTTGGTGAGCAGTTCTTC
j_call: TRBJ2-7; d_call: TRBD2; clone_size: -; v_call: TRBV10-3; cdr3_aa: CAISTGLAGPKQYF; cdr3_nt: TGTGCCATCAGTACGGGACTAGCGGGGCCCAAGCAGTACTTC
j_call: TRBJ1-6; d_call: -; clone_size: -; v_call: TRBV5-1; cdr3_aa: CASSLTGPRLGSPLHF; cdr3_nt: TGCGCCAGCAGCTTGACAGGGCCCCGTTTGGGTTCACCCCTCCACTTT
j_call: TRBJ2-2; d_call: -; clone_size: -; v_call: TRBV5-1; cdr3_aa: CASNQQGGGELFF; cdr3_nt: TGCGCCAGCAACCAGCAGGGGGGCGGGGAGCTGTTTTTT
j_call: TRBJ2-7; d_call: -; clone_size: few; v_call: TRBV19; cdr3_aa: CASSIGAYRARNYEQYF; cdr3_nt: TGTGCCAGTAGTATAGGAGCATACAGGGCCCGCAACTACGAGCAGTACTTC
j_call: TRBJ2-1; d_call: -; clone_size: -; v_call: TRBV2; cdr3_aa: CASSQAGQTYNEQFF; cdr3_nt: TGTGCCAGCAGCCAGGCGGGCCAAACTTACAATGAGCAGTTCTTC
j_call: TRBJ2-1; d_call: -; clone_size: -; v_call: TRBV12-3/TRBV12-4; cdr3_aa: CASSWGGGNEQFF; cdr3_nt: TGTGCCAGCAGTTGGGGAGGCGGCAATGAGCAGTTCTTC
j_call: TRBJ2-3; d_call: -; clone_size: -; v_call: TRBV6-6; cdr3_aa: CASRPTGSDTQYF; cdr3_nt: TGTGCCAGCAGGCCCACAGGGTCAGATACGCAGTATTTT
j_call: TRBJ2-3; d_call: -; clone_size: -; v_call: TRBV6-5; cdr3_aa: CASRDFSTDTQYF; cdr3_nt: TGTGCCAGCAGGGACTTTTCCACAGATACGCAGTATTTT
j_call: TRBJ1-2; d_call: -; clone_size: -; v_call: TRBV6-6; cdr3_aa: CASSPGSNYGYTF; cdr3_nt: TGTGCCAGCAGCCCTGGGAGTAACTATGGCTACACCTTC
j_call: TRBJ1-1; d_call: TRBD1; clone_size: -; v_call: TRBV11-3; cdr3_aa: CASSLFGTGNTEAFF; cdr3_nt: TGTGCCAGCAGCCTCTTCGGGACAGGGAACACTGAAGCTTTCTTT
j_call: TRBJ2-7; d_call: -; clone_size: -; v_call: TRBV7-8; cdr3_aa: CASSSRGITEQYF; cdr3_nt: TGTGCCAGCAGCTCCAGGGGTATTACCGAGCAGTACTTC
j_call: TRBJ2-7; d_call: -; clone_size: -; v_call: TRBV28; cdr3_aa: CASRIVDEQYF; cdr3_nt: TGTGCCAGCAGGATAGTCGACGAGCAGTACTTC
j_call: TRBJ2-2; d_call: -; clone_size: -; v_call: TRBV7-2; cdr3_aa: CASSSRRDHGELFF; cdr3_nt: TGTGCCAGCAGCTCACGGCGGGACCACGGGGAGCTGTTTTTT
j_call: TRBJ2-1; d_call: -; clone_size: -; v_call: TRBV2; cdr3_aa: CASSEDYSPPYNEQFF; cdr3_nt: TGTGCCAGCAGTGAAGACTATTCCCCCCCTTACAATGAGCAGTTCTTC
j_call: TRBJ2-7; d_call: TRBD2; clone_size: -; v_call: TRBV7-8; cdr3_aa: CASSSAGSGSWGNEQYF; cdr3_nt: TGTGCCAGCAGTTCCGCCGGTAGCGGGAGTTGGGGAAACGAGCAGTACTTC
j_call: TRBJ1-2; d_call: -; clone_size: -; v_call: TRBV11-3; cdr3_aa: CASSLNRNGYTF; cdr3_nt: TGTGCCAGCAGCTTAAACAGAAATGGCTACACCTTC
j_call: TRBJ1-2; d_call: TRBD1; clone_size: -; v_call: TRBV23-1; cdr3_aa: CASSLNQGASYGYTF; cdr3_nt: TGCGCCAGCAGTCTTAACCAGGGGGCGAGCTATGGCTACACCTTC
j_call: TRBJ1-1; d_call: -; clone_size: few; v_call: TRBV28; cdr3_aa: CASSYPSRVWDTEAFF; cdr3_nt: TGTGCCAGCAGTTACCCCTCCCGGGTGTGGGACACTGAAGCTTTCTTT
j_call: TRBJ1-3; d_call: -; clone_size: once; v_call: TRBV28; cdr3_aa: CASSLPQWAGGNTIYF; cdr3_nt: TGTGCCAGCAGCCTCCCGCAGTGGGCCGGAGGAAACACCATATATTTT
j_call: TRBJ2-3; d_call: -; clone_size: -; v_call: TRBV6-5; cdr3_aa: CASRRDFTDTQYF; cdr3_nt: TGTGCCAGCAGGAGGGACTTCACAGATACGCAGTATTTT
j_call: TRBJ2-7; d_call: -; clone_size: -; v_call: TRBV28; cdr3_aa: CASKPAGASYEQYF; cdr3_nt: TGTGCCAGCAAACCGGCAGGGGCTAGCTACGAGCAGTACTTC
j_call: TRBJ2-7; d_call: TRBD1; clone_size: -; v_call: TRBV18; cdr3_aa: CASSPGTGGEQYF; cdr3_nt: TGTGCCAGCTCACCAGGGACAGGAGGAGAGCAGTACTTC
j_call: TRBJ1-5; d_call: -; clone_size: -; v_call: TRBV29-1; cdr3_aa: CSVNQGGRGQPQHF; cdr3_nt: TGCAGCGTCAACCAAGGGGGACGGGGTCAGCCCCAGCATTTT
j_call: TRBJ2-7; d_call: -; clone_size: -; v_call: TRBV15; cdr3_aa: CATSRDTGRSYEQYF; cdr3_nt: TGTGCCACCAGCAGAGATACCGGGAGATCCTACGAGCAGTACTTC
j_call: TRBJ2-6; d_call: TRBD1; clone_size: -; v_call: TRBV10-3; cdr3_aa: CAISEPGGAGANVLTF; cdr3_nt: TGTGCCATCAGTGAACCAGGGGGTGCTGGGGCCAACGTCCTGACTTTC
j_call: TRBJ2-2; d_call: TRBD1; clone_size: -; v_call: TRBV5-8; cdr3_aa: CASSLSDRARTGELFF; cdr3_nt: TGTGCCAGCAGCTTGAGCGACAGGGCTAGGACCGGGGAGCTGTTTTTT
j_call: TRBJ2-2; d_call: TRBD1; clone_size: -; v_call: TRBV18; cdr3_aa: CASSQDRETGELFF; cdr3_nt: TGTGCCAGCTCACAGGACAGGGAAACCGGGGAGCTGTTTTTT
j_call: TRBJ1-4; d_call: TRBD1; clone_size: few; v_call: TRBV5-1; cdr3_aa: CASSAGTGDANEKLFF; cdr3_nt: TGCGCCAGCAGCGCCGGGACAGGGGACGCTAATGAAAAACTGTTTTTT
j_call: TRBJ2-5; d_call: TRBD1; clone_size: -; v_call: TRBV7-9; cdr3_aa: CASSLGDRGRETQYF; cdr3_nt: TGTGCCAGCAGCTTAGGGGACAGGGGCCGGGAGACCCAGTACTTC
j_call: TRBJ1-2; d_call: -; clone_size: once; v_call: TRBV25-1; cdr3_aa: CASSEYRGYGYTF; cdr3_nt: TGTGCCAGCAGTGAATACAGGGGCTATGGCTACACCTTC
j_call: TRBJ2-2; d_call: TRBD2; clone_size: -; v_call: TRBV25-1; cdr3_aa: CASTRGGRSGELFF; cdr3_nt: TGTGCCAGCACTCGCGGGGGGCGGTCCGGGGAGCTGTTTTTT
j_call: TRBJ2-1; d_call: -; clone_size: -; v_call: TRBV6-5; cdr3_aa: CASGSGTAPFF; cdr3_nt: TGTGCCAGCGGATCCGGGACTGCCCCCTTCTTC
j_call: TRBJ2-5; d_call: TRBD2; clone_size: -; v_call: TRBV5-8; cdr3_aa: CASSSGRTQETQYF; cdr3_nt: TGTGCCAGCAGCTCCGGGAGGACCCAAGAGACCCAGTACTTC